These 7 T cell receptor beta chains share one sample of origin, sequenced in a study of blood T cells in healthy people across ages. A second PCR, run for roughly 7 to 12 cycles, used a sample-barcoded 5' primer plus a J-beta primer mix. TCRdb used MiXCR to reprocess the 5' RACE reads, holding one entry per CDR3 protein. The sample includes about 640,000 distinct CDR3 sequences, about 30% of them seen just once. The material sequenced was blood. All receptors come from a woman aged 80 or over in good health.

Comments on this clonotype: This may be a read error: a much more frequent sequence differs by one nucleotide. The chain recombines TRBV4-3 with TRBJ2-4; TRBD2 matches 7 bases. The J call may be faulty, since TRBJ2-5 better matches the DNA end. The germline V gene encodes CDR1 LGHNA and CDR2 YSLEER. This CDR3 is 16 amino acids long. In DNA, the CDR3 is TGCGCCAGCAGCCTAGTGCGCGGGGGAGACCGAGAGACCCAGTACTTC. It specifies CASSLVRGGDRETQYF.

This chain uses TRBV30 with TRBJ1-2; D gene ambiguous. The CDR3 has 13 amino acids. CDR1 GTSNPN and CDR2 SVGIG come from the germline V gene (reference sequence). V gave up 4 bases and J gave up 2 bases, with 11 bases separating them. This CDR3 reads CAWINTGNYGYTF. CDR3 DNA: TGTGCCTGGATTAATACGGGGAACTATGGCTACACCTTC.

Of note for this clonotype: A much larger clone lies a single base off, so this may be a read error. This rearrangement joins TRBV5-1 to TRBJ2-5; D not resolved. The DNA end is a closer match to TRBJ2-7, so the J assignment may be wrong. This CDR3 comprises 15 residues. Germline V gives CDR1 SGHRS, CDR2 YFSETQ. The CDR3 DNA reads as TGCGTCAGCAGCCTCGGACGCGGAGACCTTTACGAGCAGTACTTC. It translates to CVSSLGRGDLYEQYF.

On this clonotype itself: A much more abundant neighbour one base away suggests this may be a read error. The chain joins TRBV7-2 to TRBJ2-7, with D maybe TRBD2 (5 bases). CDR3 length equals 14 residues. Germline CDR1 is SGHTA and CDR2 is FQGNSA. With 2 bases removed from V and 2 bases from J, the gap between germline ends came to 10 bases. The CDR3 here is CASSLSPGTYEQYF. The CDR3 DNA follows: TGTGCCAGCAGCTTAAGTCCGGGAACCTACGAGCAGTACTTC.

This clonotype was seen only a few times. The chain joins TRBV2 to TRBJ2-5; 7 nucleotides line up with TRBD1. This CDR3 comprises 13 residues. Germline CDR1 is SNHLY and CDR2 is FYNNEI. V trimming: 10 bases; J trimming: 3 bases; junction bases outside the gene matches: 8. The CDR3 region has the DNA TGTGCCACCTACCGGGACAGAAAAGAGACCCAGTACTTC. Protein product: CATYRDRKETQYF.

CDR3: CSAFTGVGNEQFF. Written as DNA, the CDR3 is TGCAGTGCTTTCACGGGGGTCGGCAATGAGCAGTTCTTC. This sequence joins TRBV20-1 and TRBJ2-1, with D perhaps TRBD2 (6 bases). Between the trimmed V and J ends, which lost 5 bases and 6 bases, there was a span of 14 bases. Per the germline V gene, CDR1 is DFQATT and CDR2 is SNEGSKA (reference sequence). This CDR3 is 13 amino acids long.

This clonotype was counted at least ten times. The chain joins TRBV7-2 to TRBJ2-1; perhaps D is TRBD1 or TRBD2 (5 bases each). The CDR3 is made up of 14 amino acids. Trimming pared 4 bases from V and 2 bases from J, leaving 9 bases between. Per germline, CDR1 SGHTA and CDR2 FQGNSA. The CDR3 loop is CASSSGAAYNEQFF. The CDR3 region has the DNA TGTGCCAGCAGCTCCGGGGCGGCCTACAATGAGCAGTTCTTC.